This is a list of T cell receptor beta chains from one sample in a study of cytomegalovirus exposure and HLA in healthy donors. The table came from immunoSEQ multiplex PCR; TCRdb's copy has only in-frame clones and leaves some out. Of 200,000 to 250,000 clones in the sample, around 80% were seen once. Source material: PBMCs. Receptors were obtained from a woman in her sixties in good health and CMV-seropositive. The CDR3 runs from the conserved cysteine through the conserved F or W. A D gene is named only where the DNA matches it firmly. The size field is filled for only some rows; it gives once, few, many or a size class.

DNA: TGCGCCAGCAGATGGAGCTCTGGAAACACCATATATTTT
CDR3: CASRWSSGNTIYF
size: -
V: TRBV5-1
D: -
J: TRBJ1-3

DNA: TGTGCCACCAGCAGAGATATAACACAATATAGCAATCAGCCCCAGCATTTT
CDR3: CATSRDITQYSNQPQHF
size: few
V: TRBV15
D: -
J: TRBJ1-5

DNA: TGTGCCAGCAGATTCCGGGACAGCATGTACGAGCAGTACTTC
CDR3: CASRFRDSMYEQYF
size: -
V: TRBV27
D: TRBD1
J: TRBJ2-7

DNA: TGCGCCAGCAGCTTGGGACAGGGGGCGGCTAATGAAAAACTGTTTTTT
CDR3: CASSLGQGAANEKLFF
size: -
V: TRBV5-1
D: TRBD1
J: TRBJ1-4

DNA: TGTGCCAGCAGCTTAGCGGCGGGGGTAGCTTTCTTT
CDR3: CASSLAAGVAFF
size: few
V: TRBV7-9
D: -
J: TRBJ1-1

DNA: TGCGCCAGCACCCCCCAAGGGGTAACGCAGTATTTT
CDR3: CASTPQGVTQYF
size: -
V: TRBV10-2
D: -
J: TRBJ2-3

DNA: TGTGCCAGCTCACCAGCCCGGGAGGGGAACTATGGCTACACCTTC
CDR3: CASSPAREGNYGYTF
size: -
V: TRBV18
D: -
J: TRBJ1-2

DNA: TGTGCCAGCAGCTTCCTAGAAACCGGGGAGCTGTTTTTT
CDR3: CASSFLETGELFF
size: -
V: TRBV9
D: -
J: TRBJ2-2

DNA: TGTGCCAGCAGCTTAGGGAGGGGGGGCGCAGGAACAATAGGACAGCCCCAGCATTTT
CDR3: CASSLGRGGAGTIGQPQHF
size: -
V: TRBV7-2
D: -
J: TRBJ1-5

DNA: TGTGCCAGCAGCTCCCGAGGCGGGGAGCTGTTTTTT
CDR3: CASSSRGGELFF
size: -
V: TRBV7-9
D: -
J: TRBJ2-2

DNA: TGTGCCAGCAGCGGCGGAACGGCCTCCTACAATGAGCAGTTCTTC
CDR3: CASSGGTASYNEQFF
size: -
V: TRBV11-1
D: -
J: TRBJ2-1

DNA: TGTGCCTGGAGTAGACTACCGACAGGGGGGGATGGCTACACCTTC
CDR3: CAWSRLPTGGDGYTF
size: -
V: TRBV30
D: TRBD1
J: TRBJ1-2

DNA: TGTGCCACCAGCAGAGCCCTCGGGGGCGGGAGGACCAATGAGCAGTTCTTC
CDR3: CATSRALGGGRTNEQFF
size: -
V: TRBV15
D: TRBD2
J: TRBJ2-1

DNA: TGTGCCAGCAGCGTTGGACAGAGGGGCGAGCAGTACTTC
CDR3: CASSVGQRGEQYF
size: -
V: TRBV9
D: -
J: TRBJ2-7

DNA: TGCGCCAGCAGTTTGGACAGGCCGGACACTGAAGCTTTCTTT
CDR3: CASSLDRPDTEAFF
size: few
V: TRBV5-1
D: TRBD1
J: TRBJ1-1

DNA: TGCGCCAGCAGCTTGAATATCCAGGGGGGGACAGGGTCATCCTACGAGCAGTACTTC
CDR3: CASSLNIQGGTGSSYEQYF
size: once
V: TRBV5-1
D: TRBD1
J: TRBJ2-7

DNA: TGTGCCAGCAGCTTAGGAGGTAGCGGGAGGTCTAATGAGCAGTTCTTC
CDR3: CASSLGGSGRSNEQFF
size: -
V: TRBV7-2
D: TRBD2
J: TRBJ2-1

DNA: TGTGCCAGCAGCGTAGGGACTAGTCCCACAGATACGCAGTATTTT
CDR3: CASSVGTSPTDTQYF
size: -
V: TRBV9
D: TRBD2
J: TRBJ2-3

DNA: TGTGCCAGCAGCTTGGTAGCGGGGGGGACAGAGACCCAGTACTTC
CDR3: CASSLVAGGTETQYF
size: -
V: TRBV5-4
D: TRBD2
J: TRBJ2-5

DNA: TGCGCCAGCAGCCCTGGACTAGCGATATCAAATGAGCAGTTCTTC
CDR3: CASSPGLAISNEQFF
size: -
V: TRBV4-3
D: TRBD2
J: TRBJ2-1

DNA: TGCGCCAGCAGCCAAGATGTACTAGCGGGAGGGTCCCGGACCCAGTACTTC
CDR3: CASSQDVLAGGSRTQYF
size: -
V: TRBV4-1
D: TRBD2
J: TRBJ2-5

DNA: TGTGCCAGCAGCCCACGCGTTAACACCGGGGAGCTGTTTTTT
CDR3: CASSPRVNTGELFF
size: -
V: TRBV5-4
D: -
J: TRBJ2-2

DNA: TGTGCCAGCAGTTACCCCCCCGAGGGCAATCAGCCCCAGCATTTT
CDR3: CASSYPPEGNQPQHF
size: -
V: TRBV6-5
D: -
J: TRBJ1-5

DNA: TGTGCCAGCAGCCAGGGCTCCACTGAAGCTTTCTTT
CDR3: CASSQGSTEAFF
size: -
V: TRBV6-5
D: -
J: TRBJ1-1

DNA: TGCGCCAGCATGGGGGGAGGGCCGACAGATACGCAGTATTTT
CDR3: CASMGGGPTDTQYF
size: once
V: TRBV5-1
D: TRBD2
J: TRBJ2-3

DNA: TGTGCCAGCGGGAGCGGGGGGGGGTTCTTC
CDR3: CASGSGGGFF
size: -
V: TRBV30
D: TRBD2
J: TRBJ2-1

DNA: TGTGCCAGCAGCTTGGACAGGACCTACGAGCAGTACTTC
CDR3: CASSLDRTYEQYF
size: -
V: TRBV5-6
D: -
J: TRBJ2-7